The entry below gives a single T cell receptor (beta chain) sequence along with its context. Its specificity is unknown. The CDR3 is made up of 14 amino acids. The germline V gene has CDR1 MNHEY and CDR2 SVGAGI. V shed 7 bases and J 5 bases; nucleotides not matched to a gene: 9. Stated treatment: about 20 received Ad26.COV2.S at low or high dose, single or two shots; roughly five received placebo; per-sample allocation not given. The study sampled participants on day 63 after the first vaccine or placebo injection. The assay was immunoSEQ multiplex PCR, and TCRdb's table has in-frame clones only and misses some. Here the sample spans roughly 700,000 clones, roughly nine tenths being singletons. The sample belongs to a study of Ad26.COV2.S vaccination and SARS-CoV-2 variants. Findings and caveats of the study: Individuals receiving vaccine had higher spike-specific TCR breadth than placebo recipients did.

This chain links TRBV6-5 with TRBJ1-1; 8 bases line up with TRBD1. The sequences come from peripheral blood, collected in a trial of Ad26.COV2.S vaccine versus placebo. The clonotype originates from a person between 18 and 60 years old who received the Ad26.COV2.S COVID-19 vaccine or a placebo. The CDR3 sequence is CASTMTGDRTEAFF. The CDR3 DNA follows: TGTGCCAGCACCATGACAGGGGACAGGACTGAAGCTTTCTTT.